This T cell receptor (beta chain) was captured by sequencing in a study of T cells in Graves' hyperthyroidism and ophthalmopathy. Regions amplified from RNA transcripts were the TCR beta CDR3 regions. TCR CDR3 regions were first amplified by RT-PCR with HTBI primers. TCRdb reanalysed the multiplex PCR reads using MiXCR and keeps one entry per CDR3 protein. The sample consists of some 550,000 distinct CDR3 sequences, more than 15% of them appearing once. Looked up from germline, CDR1 is SGHVS and CDR2 is FQNEAQ. Trimming shortened V by 1 base and J by 0 bases, and 16 bases separated the two germline ends. This CDR3 is built from 17 residues.

This TCR was recovered from a woman in her 40s with Graves' ophthalmopathy. Sequencing used blood. J is TRBJ2-7 and V is TRBV7-8, with no clear D. In DNA form, the CDR3 reads TGTGCCAGCAGCTTAGTTGTATGGCAAACCAGCTCCTACGAGCAGTACTTC. Amino acids: CASSLVVWQTSSYEQYF. Full variable domain (outside the CDR3, taken from reference TRBV7-8 and TRBJ2-7): GAGVSQSPRYKVAKRGQDVALRCDPISGHVSLFWYQQALGQGPEFLTYFQNEAQLDKSGLPSDRFFAERPEGSVSTLKIQRTQQEDSAVYLCASSLVVWQTSSYEQYFGPGTRLTVT.